These 22 T cell receptor beta chains originate from one sample sequenced in a study of response to subunit inactivated influenza vaccine. Each CDR3 protein is one row after TCRdb ran MiXCR on the RT-PCR reads. The data show about 520,000 distinct CDR3 sequences, 6% to 9% seen once. The sequences come from PBMCs from blood, collected roughly 24 months after vaccination. The receptors originated from a man between 50 and 69 years old who received an inactivated influenza vaccine.

The CDR3 sequence: CASSQGSDYSGNTIYF. In nucleotides, the CDR3 is TGTGCCAGCAGCCAAGGTTCGGACTACTCTGGAAACACCATATATTTT. The chain links TRBV14 to TRBJ1-3; D gene ambiguous. CDR1 SGHDN and CDR2 FVKESK come from the germline V gene. Trimming shortened V by 1 base and J by 0 bases, and 10 bases separated the two germline ends. The CDR3 spans 16 residues.

The chain joins TRBV14 to TRBJ2-3, with D hard to call. The CDR3 length is 15 residues. Between the trimmed V and J ends, which lost 5 bases and 4 bases, there was a span of 16 bases. Germline CDR1 SGHDN, CDR2 FVKESK. The CDR3 loop is CASSFGPSVADTQYF. CDR3 bases: TGTGCCAGCAGCTTCGGACCGTCGGTGGCAGATACGCAGTATTTT.

The sample holds many counts of this clonotype. V gene TRBV6-2 or TRBV6-3 combines with J gene TRBJ2-2, with 7 bases that match TRBD1. From germline, CDR1 is MNHEY and CDR2 SVGEGT. V shed 4 bases, J shed 2 bases, and the junction held 10 bases outside the gene matches. The CDR3 consists of 17 residues. CDR3 in amino acids: CASSLRDRVFNTGELFF. CDR3 sequence (DNA): TGTGCCAGCAGTTTACGAGACAGGGTCTTCAACACCGGGGAGCTGTTTTTT.

This clonotype occurred many times. The chain combines TRBV7-8 with TRBJ2-7; no clear D gene. Trimming pared 6 bases from V and 3 bases from J, leaving 6 bases between. Germline V gene data show CDR1 as SGHVS and CDR2 as FQNEAQ. The CDR3 has 11 amino acids. In DNA form, the CDR3 reads TGTGCCAGCAGGGCTATCTACGAGCAGTACTTC. Residues: CASRAIYEQYF.

At least ten counts were recorded for this clonotype. The chain links TRBV18 to TRBJ2-2; a possible D gene is TRBD2 (7 bases). Trimming took off 5 bases at V and 7 bases at J, with 11 bases between the two ends. Looked up from germline, CDR1 is KGHSH and CDR2 is LQKENI. CDR3 length equals 13 residues. CDR3 region: CASSTGGHGELFF. The CDR3, as DNA: TGTGCCAGCTCAACGGGGGGCCACGGGGAGCTGTTTTTT. The complete variable domain, with remaining parts taken from reference TRBV18 and TRBJ2-2, reads NAGVMQNPRHLVRRRGQEARLRCSPMKGHSHVYWYRQLPEEGLKFMVYLQKENIIDESGMPKERFSAEFPKEGPSILRIQQVVRGDSAAYFCASSTGGHGELFFGEGSRLTVL.

The chain carries TRBV20-1 and TRBJ2-1; 10 positions agree with TRBD2. The trim removed 6 bases at V and 1 base at J, leaving 3 bases unmatched. Germline V gene lookup returns CDR1 DFQATT and CDR2 SNEGSKA (reference sequence). The CDR3 runs to 14 residues. The CDR3 here is CSANSGGSYNEQFF. The CDR3 nucleotides are TGCAGTGCAAATAGCGGGGGGTCCTACAATGAGCAGTTCTTC.

This clonotype was picked up a small number of times. This chain links TRBV11-3 with TRBJ2-2; D perhaps matches TRBD1 (5 bases). Germline V gene data show CDR1 as SGHNT and CDR2 as YENEEA. Trimming took 0 bases from V and 5 from J, leaving 13 bases between them. The CDR3 is made up of 16 amino acids. The DNA of the CDR3 is TGTGCCAGCAGCTTAGATCAAGGGGCGCGTACCGGGGAGCTGTTTTTT. The encoded protein is CASSLDQGARTGELFF. Drawing the rest from reference TRBV11-3 and TRBJ2-2, the complete variable domain is EAGVVQSPRYKIIEKKQPVAFWCNPISGHNTLYWYLQNLGQGPELLIRYENEEAVDDSQLPKDRFSAERLKGVDSTLKIQPAELGDSAVYLCASSLDQGARTGELFFGEGSRLTVL.

The table lists this clonotype with a few counts. This chain uses TRBV12-3 or TRBV12-4 with TRBJ2-7; TRBD1 agrees at 7 bases. The CDR3 is made up of 14 amino acids. V lost 5 bases, J lost 4 bases, and 8 bases stayed unmatched. The CDR3 protein is CASSRSTGSYEQYF. The CDR3 DNA reads as TGTGCCAGCAGTCGGTCGACAGGGTCGTACGAGCAGTACTTC.

There are many counts of this clonotype. The chain employs TRBV5-1 and TRBJ2-1; 9 bases are shared with TRBD1. Germline CDR1 and CDR2: SGHRS and YFSETQ. V lost 3 bases, J lost 5 bases, and 6 bases stayed unmatched. The CDR3 totals 15 residues. This CDR3 reads CASSSRDRVHNEQFF. In nucleotides, the CDR3 is TGCGCCAGCAGCTCCCGGGACAGGGTTCACAATGAGCAGTTCTTC.

This clonotype was found many times. The gene calls are TRBV9 and TRBJ2-2; TRBD1 matches 7 bases. With 1 base clipped from V and 4 bases from J, the junction kept 4 bases outside the gene matches. The CDR3 has 15 amino acids. Germline assignment: CDR1 SGDLS and CDR2 YYNGEE. The CDR3 loop is CASSVRQGSTGELFF. DNA of the CDR3: TGTGCCAGCAGCGTACGACAGGGAAGCACCGGGGAGCTGTTTTTT.

This chain links TRBV7-2 with TRBJ2-7; 9 positions agree with TRBD2. CDR3 length: 17 residues. Germline lookup yields CDR1 SGHTA and CDR2 FQGNSA. The V gene end was trimmed by 5 bases and the J gene end by 4 bases; junction bases not matched to a gene: 15. The CDR3 here is CASSPRGSGRSGYEQYF. The CDR3 DNA reads as TGTGCCAGCAGCCCCCGTGGCAGCGGGAGGAGTGGATACGAGCAGTACTTC.

The sample holds many counts of this clonotype. The chain is built from TRBV6-2 or TRBV6-3 and TRBJ1-1; 7 bases agree with TRBD1. V lost 2 bases and J lost 6; bases outside the gene matches: 3. From germline, CDR1 is MNHEY and CDR2 SVGEGT. The length of the CDR3 is 13 residues. CDR3: CASSYPQGAEAFF. In DNA form, the CDR3 reads TGTGCCAGCAGTTACCCCCAGGGGGCTGAAGCTTTCTTT.

This clonotype was found many times. The DNA of the CDR3 is TGCGCCAGCAGCTTGGCTCGGACTAGCGAGAGCACAGATACGCAGTATTTT. Its translation is CASSLARTSESTDTQYF. The chain joins TRBV5-1 to TRBJ2-3; 9 bases map to TRBD2. Germline CDR1 SGHRS, CDR2 YFSETQ. J was trimmed by 0 bases and V by 0 bases; bases with no gene match: 5. The CDR3 is 17 amino acids.

The chain has TRBV13 and TRBJ2-6, with TRBD2 identical over 8 bases. Trimming took 3 bases from V and 2 from J; bases not matched to a gene: 0. Germline V gene sequence: CDR1 PRHDT, CDR2 FYEKMQ (reference sequence). CDR3 size: 15 residues. In DNA form, the CDR3 reads TGTGCCAGCAGCTTTAGCGGGGCTGGGGCCAACGTCCTGACTTTC. Protein: CASSFSGAGANVLTF.

This clonotype was counted at least ten times. This rearrangement joins TRBV12-3 or TRBV12-4 to TRBJ1-2, with D possibly matching TRBD1 (5 bases). The V and J ends lost 6 bases and 4 bases respectively, with 12 bases between them. The CDR3 is 13 residues long. The CDR3 region is CASSLEGPYGYTF. DNA of the CDR3: TGTGCCAGCAGCCTAGAGGGGCCCTATGGCTACACCTTC.

This clonotype was counted between two and nine times. This chain connects TRBV12-3 or TRBV12-4 to TRBJ1-6; D is ambiguous. This CDR3 comprises 14 residues. V lost 6 bases to trimming and J lost 7 bases, with 13 bases between them. In DNA, the CDR3 is TGTGCCAGCAGCTTCCGGAGACCCAATTCACCCCTCCACTTT. Residues: CASSFRRPNSPLHF.

This clonotype has more than one count but fewer than ten. The chain joins TRBV6-1 to TRBJ2-7; TRBD2 matches at 15 bases. After removal of 5 bases from V and 2 bases from J, the junction contained 7 bases not matched to a gene. The CDR3 runs 17 residues. The germline CDR1 and CDR2 sequences are MNHNS and SASEGT. Here the CDR3 DNA reads TGTGCCAGCAGTCTTGGGACTAGCGGGGGGCCAACCTACGAGCAGTACTTC. This gives the protein CASSLGTSGGPTYEQYF.

This clonotype was recorded many times. The chain combines TRBV6-1 with TRBJ2-1, with TRBD2 matching over 10 bases. After removal of 6 bases from V and 6 bases from J, the junction contained 8 bases not matched to a gene. CDR3 size: 15 residues. CDR1 and CDR2 (germline): MNHNS, SASEGT. CDR3 residues: CASRTGLATINEQFF. CDR3 DNA sequence: TGTGCCAGCAGGACGGGACTAGCGACAATCAATGAGCAGTTCTTC.

Regarding this clonotype: This likely comes from a read error, as the CDR3 has no conserved phenylalanine or tryptophan at its end. This chain's CDR3 is CASSLNGQDTQYS. The CDR3, as DNA: TGTGCCAGCAGCTTAAACGGACAAGATACGCAGTATTCT. The chain carries TRBV7-3 and TRBJ2-3; D is possibly TRBD1 (5 bases). The CDR3 contains 13 residues. The V and J ends lost 1 base and 5 bases respectively, with 7 bases between them. Germline CDR1 and CDR2: SGHTA and FQGTGA.

This clonotype was seen at least ten times. The chain carries TRBV7-2 and TRBJ1-6; D gene uncertain. Looked up from germline, CDR1 is SGHTA and CDR2 is FQGNSA. The germline V and J ends were trimmed by 2 bases and 9 bases, with 17 bases remaining between them. CDR3 length equals 16 residues. The CDR3 DNA sequence: TGTGCCAGCAGCTTAAAAGGAATCAGTGGGGTTTCACCCCTCCACTTT. It encodes CASSLKGISGVSPLHF.

This clonotype was seen many times. V usage is TRBV5-1 and J usage is TRBJ2-1; TRBD1 aligns across 8 bases. The length of the CDR3 is 14 residues. J lost 9 bases, V lost 4 bases, and 9 bases had no gene match. Germline V gene data show CDR1 as SGHRS and CDR2 as YFSETQ. The CDR3: CASSIDRGMGEQFF. CDR3 nucleotide sequence: TGCGCCAGCAGCATAGACAGGGGAATGGGTGAGCAGTTCTTC.

The sample holds many counts of this clonotype. This rearrangement joins TRBV19 to TRBJ2-3, with D possibly TRBD2 on 6 matching bases. Trimming took 5 bases from V and 2 from J, leaving 8 bases between them. Germline V gene sequence: CDR1 LNHDA, CDR2 SQIVND (reference sequence). This CDR3 spans 13 amino acids. The CDR3 DNA follows: TGTGCCAGTAGTCGGGGGAACACAGATACGCAGTATTTT. Amino acid sequence: CASSRGNTDTQYF. Complete variable domain (other parts from reference TRBV19 and TRBJ2-3): DGGITQSPKYLFRKEGQNVTLSCEQNLNHDAMYWYRQDPGQGLRLIYYSQIVNDFQKGDIAEGYSVSREKKESFPLTVTSAQKNPTAFYLCASSRGNTDTQYFGPGTRLTVL.